This T cell receptor beta chain was captured by sequencing in a study of T cell responses to AZD1222 COVID-19 vaccine. Germline CDR1 reads MGHRA; CDR2 reads YSYEKL. The CDR3 length is 17 residues. The V gene lost 0 bases and the J gene lost 1 base, with 15 bases spanning the gap. Profiled with immunoSEQ multiplex PCR; TCRdb holds only in-frame clones, not every one. Of 100,000 to 130,000 clones in the sample, more than 70% were seen once. V usage is TRBV4-1 and J usage is TRBJ2-5; TRBD1 might be the D (7 bases). This sequence originates from an adult in good health. The source was peripheral blood, collected on day 0 of AZD1222 vaccination. For the CDR3, the DNA is TGCGCCAGCAGCCAAGAGCAGCAGGGGGGAATCCAAGAGACCCAGTACTTC. It is translated as CASSQEQQGGIQETQYF.